This TCR beta chain came from a study of T cell changes during pregnancy in multiple sclerosis. The CDR3 loop spans 18 amino acids. Per the germline V gene, CDR1 is SGHTA and CDR2 is FQGNSA. With 1 base clipped from V and 4 bases from J, the junction kept 11 bases outside the gene matches. The repertoire was sequenced with immunoSEQ multiplex PCR; TCRdb's copy has only in-frame clones and lacks some. The sample contains 75,000 to 90,000 clones, about nine tenths of which appear only once. Source: PBMCs, taken in the first trimester of pregnancy. This chain connects TRBV7-2 to TRBJ2-7; 12 bases fit TRBD2. The TCR was taken from a female donor in good health, serving as a control in a pregnancy study. Some clones in this sample may be carry-over from other donors' samples. Written as DNA, the CDR3 is TGTGCCAGCAGCTTAGTTGGCCTAGCGGGAGGGCTCGCTTACGAGCAGTACTTC. Translation: CASSLVGLAGGLAYEQYF.